Below, 5 T cell receptor beta chains from the same sample are listed, as sequenced in a study of neurological immune-mediated disorders. Each CDR3 protein is one row after TCRdb ran MiXCR on the 5' RACE reads. The data contain 45,000 or so distinct CDR3 sequences, about 13% of them singletons. The sequenced material came from PBMCs. These receptors came from a female donor in good health.

In this sample, this clonotype turned up many times. This rearrangement joins TRBV5-6 to TRBJ2-1; TRBD2 might be the D (6 bases). The CDR3 loop spans 16 amino acids. In germline, CDR1 is SGHDT, CDR2 YYEEEE. Trimming pared 4 bases from V and 0 bases from J, leaving 14 bases between. Here the CDR3 reads CASSKSGQSSYNEQFF. DNA for the CDR3: TGTGCCAGCAGCAAGAGCGGGCAAAGCTCCTACAATGAGCAGTTCTTC.

This clonotype occurred many times. Because the CDR3's place on the DNA is in doubt, the DNA is left out and the CDR3 is given as listed by TCRdb. The V and J genes are TRBV4-1 and TRBJ1-1; TRBD1, as called in the table, went unchecked against the DNA. Germline loops: CDR1 MGHRA, CDR2 YSYEKL. The CDR3 spans 15 amino acids, including both terminal residues. The CDR3 protein is CASSQVGTGAVESFF.

This clonotype was counted ten times or more. The J gene is TRBJ2-1, the V gene TRBV29-1; 9 bases match TRBD1. Germline V gene data show CDR1 as SQVTM and CDR2 as ANQGSEA. Trimming removed 6 bases from V and 12 bases from J; junction bases left unmatched: 15. The CDR3 runs 14 residues. The CDR3, as DNA: TGCAGCGTCCGGGACAGGGCCTCACCGGCGGGGCAGTTCTTC. It is translated as CSVRDRASPAGQFF.

This clonotype has ten or more counts. The V gene is TRBV29-1, the J gene TRBJ1-3, with TRBD1 identical over 7 bases. Germline trimming cut 7 bases from V and 5 bases from J; bases unmatched to any gene: 11. Germline-derived CDR1 and CDR2 are SQVTM and ANQGSEA. The CDR3 has 14 amino acids. CDR3 sequence reads: CSAVPTGIRNTIYF. The CDR3 DNA reads TGCAGCGCTGTACCGACAGGGATACGAAACACCATATATTTT. Full variable domain (missing parts from reference TRBV29-1 and TRBJ1-3): SAVISQKPSRDICQRGTSLTIQCQVDSQVTMMFWYRQQPGQSLTLIATANQGSEATYESGFVIDKFPISRPNLTFSTLTVSNMSPEDSSIYLCSAVPTGIRNTIYFGEGSWLTVV.

This clonotype was seen repeatedly, ten times or more. CDR3 region: CSATSGGWSYEQYF. CDR3 sequence (DNA): TGCAGTGCTACCTCAGGGGGCTGGTCCTACGAGCAGTACTTC. This chain connects TRBV20-1 to TRBJ2-7, with 8 bases fitting TRBD1. J lost 1 base, V lost 4 bases, and 6 bases had no gene match. The CDR3 sequence is 14 residues long. In germline, CDR1 is DFQATT, CDR2 SNEGSKA (reference sequence).